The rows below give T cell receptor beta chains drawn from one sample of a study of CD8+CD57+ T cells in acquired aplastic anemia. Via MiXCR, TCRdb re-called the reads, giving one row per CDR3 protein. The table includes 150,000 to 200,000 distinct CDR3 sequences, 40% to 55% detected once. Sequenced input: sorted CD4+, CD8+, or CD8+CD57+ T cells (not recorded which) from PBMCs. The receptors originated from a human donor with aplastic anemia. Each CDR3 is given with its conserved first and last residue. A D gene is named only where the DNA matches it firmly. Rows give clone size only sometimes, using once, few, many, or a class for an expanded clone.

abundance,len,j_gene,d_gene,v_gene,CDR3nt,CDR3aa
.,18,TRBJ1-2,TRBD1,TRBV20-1,TGCAGTGCTAGAGATCTTGCAGGGGGGGGTCGGCCTAACTATGGCTACACCTTC,CSARDLAGGGRPNYGYTF
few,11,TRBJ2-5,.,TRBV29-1,TGCAGCGTTGAAGCGGGTCGTCCCCAGTACTTC,CSVEAGRPQYF
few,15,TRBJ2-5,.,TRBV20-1,TGCAGTGCTAGAGGGGGGTACGACGGGATGGAGACCCAGTACTTC,CSARGGYDGMETQYF
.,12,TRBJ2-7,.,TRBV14,TGTGCCAGCAGCGAGTCAGACTACGAGCAGTACTTC,CASSESDYEQYF
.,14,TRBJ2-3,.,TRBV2,TGTGCCAGCAGAGGAGGCGGGAGCACAGATACGCAGTATTTT,CASRGGGSTDTQYF
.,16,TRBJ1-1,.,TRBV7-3,TGTGCCAGCAGCCGAACGCCCGGAGGGCGGGGCACTGAAGCTTTCTTT,CASSRTPGGRGTEAFF
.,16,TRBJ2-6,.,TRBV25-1,TGTGCCAGCGGCTTTTTTGGACGCTCTGGGACCAACGTCCTGACTTTC,CASGFFGRSGTNVLTF
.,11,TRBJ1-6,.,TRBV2,TGTGCCAGCAGGGTTAGCTCACCCCTCCACTTT,CASRVSSPLHF
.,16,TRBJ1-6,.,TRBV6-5,TGTGCCAGCAGTTCTCCGCCAGGGCAAAGGGATTCACCCCTCCACTTT,CASSSPPGQRDSPLHF
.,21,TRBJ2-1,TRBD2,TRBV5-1,TGCGCCAGCAGCGCTCCCCGAGCGGGACTAGCGCCTTCGAGCTCCTACAATGAGCAGTTCTTC,CASSAPRAGLAPSSSYNEQFF
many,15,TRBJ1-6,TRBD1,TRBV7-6,TGTGCCAGCAGCTCCGGGACAGCAAAGAATTCACCCCTCCACTTT,CASSSGTAKNSPLHF
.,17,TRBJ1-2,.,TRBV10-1,TGCGCCAGCAGCGTCCCGGGACGCGAAGTAAGCGACTATGGCTACACCTTC,CASSVPGREVSDYGYTF
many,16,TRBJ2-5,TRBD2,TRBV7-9,TGTGCCAGCAGCGTCGGGACTAGCGGGGGGGGAGAGACCCAGTACTTC,CASSVGTSGGGETQYF
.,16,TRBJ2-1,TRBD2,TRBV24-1,TGTGCCACCAGTGATTTTCGAGGGAGGGCTAGCGATGAGCAGTTCTTC,CATSDFRGRASDEQFF
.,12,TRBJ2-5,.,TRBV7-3,TGTGCCAGCAGCTTAACCGGGGGGACCCAGTACTTC,CASSLTGGTQYF
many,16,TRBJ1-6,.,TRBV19,TGTGCCAGTAGTGACACCTCGAGCTCCTATAATTCACCCCTCCACTTT,CASSDTSSSYNSPLHF
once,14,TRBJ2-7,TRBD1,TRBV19,TGTGCCAGTAGTTTTGGACAGGCCGGGAACGAGCAGTACTTC,CASSFGQAGNEQYF
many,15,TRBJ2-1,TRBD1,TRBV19,TGTGCCAGTAGAATGGACAGGAGCTCCTACAATGAGCAGTTCTTC,CASRMDRSSYNEQFF
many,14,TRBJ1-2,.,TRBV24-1,TGTGCCACCAGTGATCCGCCCCCGGGGGTGGGACAAACCTTC,CATSDPPPGVGQTF
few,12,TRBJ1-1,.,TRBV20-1,TGCAGTTTGGGGGCGGGGAACACTGTAGCTTTCTTT,CSLGAGNTVAFF
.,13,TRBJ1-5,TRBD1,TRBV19,TGTGCCAGTAGCGGGGACAGAAATCAGCCCCAGCATTTT,CASSGDRNQPQHF
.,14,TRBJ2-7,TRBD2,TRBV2,TGTGCCAGCACCGGGACTAGCGGGGAAGGTGAGCAGTACTTC,CASTGTSGEGEQYF
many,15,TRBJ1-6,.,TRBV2,TGTGCCAGCAGCGTCGTAGGGGAGCGGAATTCACCCCTCCACTTT,CASSVVGERNSPLHF
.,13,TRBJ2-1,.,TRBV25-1,TGTGCCAGCAGACCCGGGACCAGCATTGAGCAGTTCTTC,CASRPGTSIEQFF
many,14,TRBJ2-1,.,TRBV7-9,TGTGCCAGCAGCTTAGGGACCTCCTACAATGAGCAGTTCTTC,CASSLGTSYNEQFF
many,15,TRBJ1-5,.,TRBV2,TGTGCCAGCAGTGAAGTTTTCGTTGTCAATCAGCCCCAGCATTTT,CASSEVFVVNQPQHF
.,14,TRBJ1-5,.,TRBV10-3,TGTGCCATCAGTGGGTGGGGATCAGTTCAGCCCCAGCATTTT,CAISGWGSVQPQHF
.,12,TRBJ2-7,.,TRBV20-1,TGCAGTGGGGTCGGGACGGCCCCCGGGCAGTACTTC,CSGVGTAPGQYF
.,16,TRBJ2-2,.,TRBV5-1,TGCGCCAGCAGCCCGGGACACAGTGGAGCCCCCGGGGAGCTGTTTTTT,CASSPGHSGAPGELFF
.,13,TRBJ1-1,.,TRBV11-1,TGTGCCAGCAGCTTGTTGTTTGACGGTGAAGCTTTCTTT,CASSLLFDGEAFF
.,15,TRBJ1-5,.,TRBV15,TGTGCCACCAGCAGAGATCTGGGTGGCAATCAGCCCCAGCATTTT,CATSRDLGGNQPQHF
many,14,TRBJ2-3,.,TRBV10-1,TGCGCCAGCAGTAGTAGCCTTAGCACAGATACGCAGTATTTT,CASSSSLSTDTQYF
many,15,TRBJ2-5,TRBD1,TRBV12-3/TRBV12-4,TGTGCCAGCAGCCTAGGGGGCAGGGGACAAGAGACCCAGTACTTC,CASSLGGRGQETQYF
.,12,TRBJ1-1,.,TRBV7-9,TGTGCCAGCAGCCCACACCCCGCTGAAGCTTTCTTT,CASSPHPAEAFF
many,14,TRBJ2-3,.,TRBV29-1,TGCAGCGTCAATAGGATGGACAGCACAGATACGCAGTATTTT,CSVNRMDSTDTQYF
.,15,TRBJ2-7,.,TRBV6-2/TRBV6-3,TGTGCCAGCAGTTACCGGCCGAATGGGGCCTACGAGCAGTACTTC,CASSYRPNGAYEQYF
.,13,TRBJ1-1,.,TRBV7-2,TGTGCCAGCAGCTCATCGGCGGTAGGTAAAGCTTTCTTT,CASSSSAVGKAFF
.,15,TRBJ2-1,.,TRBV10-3,TGTGCCAGCAGTTACGAGGGGCGGGTCTACAATGAGCAGTTCTTC,CASSYEGRVYNEQFF
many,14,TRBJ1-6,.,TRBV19,TGTGCCAGTAGGACCGCCAAGAGGGGTTCACCCCTCCACTTT,CASRTAKRGSPLHF
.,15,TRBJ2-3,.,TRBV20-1,TGCAGTGCTAAATGGGACTTCGCTAGCACAGATACGCAGTATTTT,CSAKWDFASTDTQYF
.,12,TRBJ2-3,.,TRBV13,TGTGCCACTCAGGGAGACCCAGATACGCAGTATTTT,CATQGDPDTQYF
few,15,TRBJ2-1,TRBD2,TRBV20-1,TGCAGTGCTAGAGGACTAGCGGTTTCCTACAATGAGCAGTTCTTC,CSARGLAVSYNEQFF
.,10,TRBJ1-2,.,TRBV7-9,TGTGCCAGCAGCCTCATGGTCTACACCTTC,CASSLMVYTF
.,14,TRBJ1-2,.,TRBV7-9,TGTGCCAGCAGGGATGACCATCGTCGCTATGGCTACACCTTC,CASRDDHRRYGYTF
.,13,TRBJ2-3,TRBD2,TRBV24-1,TGTGCCACAAAGGGACTAGCGTCAGATACGCAGTATTTT,CATKGLASDTQYF
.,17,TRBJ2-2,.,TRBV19,TGTGCCAGTAGTATAGATTCCCTGATGACATACACCGGGGAGCTGTTTTTT,CASSIDSLMTYTGELFF
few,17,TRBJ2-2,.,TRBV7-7,TGTGCCAGCAGCTTAATTTTGGGGAGCCCGAACACCGGGGAGCTGTTTTTT,CASSLILGSPNTGELFF
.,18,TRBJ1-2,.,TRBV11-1,TGTGCCAGCAGCTCAACGGATGACCTACCGCAAGTTTACTATGGCTACACCTTC,CASSSTDDLPQVYYGYTF
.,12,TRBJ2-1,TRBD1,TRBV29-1,TGCAGCGTCCTGGACAGGGTGAATGAGCAGTTCTTC,CSVLDRVNEQFF
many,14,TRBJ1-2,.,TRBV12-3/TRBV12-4,TGTGCCAGCAGCCCCAGGCTAACCCCCTATGGCTACACCTTC,CASSPRLTPYGYTF
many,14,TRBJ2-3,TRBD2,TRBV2,TGTGCCAGCCCACGGGGGGTTAGCACAGATACGCAGTATTTT,CASPRGVSTDTQYF
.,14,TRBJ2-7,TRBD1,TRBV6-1,TGTGCCACGCAACCTCCCGGGACAGTCAGCGAGCAGTACTTC,CATQPPGTVSEQYF
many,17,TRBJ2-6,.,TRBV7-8,TGTGCCAGCAGCCCGCAGCGGACAGTAACTGGGGCCAACGTCCTGACTTTC,CASSPQRTVTGANVLTF
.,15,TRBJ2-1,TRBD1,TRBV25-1,TGTGCTAGAGATCAAGTGACAGGGTCCTACAATGAGCAGTTCTTC,CARDQVTGSYNEQFF
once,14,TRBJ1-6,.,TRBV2,TGTGCCAGCAGTGCCGGGACGACCGGAAGTCCCCTCCACTTT,CASSAGTTGSPLHF
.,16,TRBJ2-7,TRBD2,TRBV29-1,TGCAGCGTCCGGGACAGTACTAGCGGGTGGCCCTACGAGCAGTACTTC,CSVRDSTSGWPYEQYF
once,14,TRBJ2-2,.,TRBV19,TGTGCCAGTAGTATAGGCCGATACACCGGGGAGCTGTTTTTT,CASSIGRYTGELFF